The rows below give T cell receptor beta chains drawn from one sample of a study of cytomegalovirus exposure and HLA in healthy donors. This table comes from immunoSEQ multiplex PCR, and its TCRdb copy is limited to in-frame clones, with some not included. The repertoire holds about 180,000 clones, with less than 85% as singletons. Sequencing was done on a sample of PBMCs. The receptor set was obtained from a man younger than 35 in good health and CMV-seropositive. Each CDR3 is given with its conserved first and last residue. Fields, in order: D gene, V gene, J gene, clone size, CDR3 protein, CDR3 DNA. D genes are given only for firm matches. A row's size may be missing; if present it is once, few, many or a size class.

D gene: TRBD1
V gene: TRBV27
J gene: TRBJ2-7
clone size: .
CDR3 protein: CASSLYRGDYEQYF
CDR3 DNA: TGTGCCAGCAGTTTATACAGGGGAGACTACGAGCAGTACTTC

D gene: .
V gene: TRBV11-2
J gene: TRBJ2-5
clone size: .
CDR3 protein: CASSSGETQYF
CDR3 DNA: TGTGCCAGCAGCTCGGGGGAGACCCAGTACTTC

D gene: .
V gene: TRBV5-5
J gene: TRBJ1-2
clone size: .
CDR3 protein: CASSSTANYGYTF
CDR3 DNA: TGTGCCAGCAGCTCGACAGCGAACTATGGCTACACCTTC

D gene: TRBD2
V gene: TRBV2
J gene: TRBJ2-7
clone size: .
CDR3 protein: CASKASGGAYEQYF
CDR3 DNA: TGTGCCAGCAAGGCTAGCGGGGGGGCCTACGAGCAGTACTTC

D gene: .
V gene: TRBV18
J gene: TRBJ1-1
clone size: .
CDR3 protein: CASSPTGGRTEAFF
CDR3 DNA: TGTGCCAGCTCACCAACGGGGGGTCGGACTGAAGCTTTCTTT

D gene: TRBD1
V gene: TRBV5-4
J gene: TRBJ2-1
clone size: .
CDR3 protein: CASRTGTGAHNEQFF
CDR3 DNA: TGTGCCAGCAGGACCGGGACAGGGGCCCACAATGAGCAGTTCTTC

D gene: .
V gene: TRBV2
J gene: TRBJ1-2
clone size: .
CDR3 protein: CASSDERGSYGYTF
CDR3 DNA: TGTGCCAGCAGTGACGAAAGGGGGTCCTATGGCTACACCTTC

D gene: .
V gene: TRBV30
J gene: TRBJ1-1
clone size: once
CDR3 protein: CAWDPRTENTEAFF
CDR3 DNA: TGTGCCTGGGACCCTCGGACAGAGAACACTGAAGCTTTCTTT

D gene: .
V gene: TRBV7-9
J gene: TRBJ2-7
clone size: few
CDR3 protein: CASSSRPETGDYEQYF
CDR3 DNA: TGTGCCAGCAGCTCGCGGCCGGAAACGGGAGACTACGAGCAGTACTTC

D gene: .
V gene: TRBV7-8
J gene: TRBJ2-5
clone size: .
CDR3 protein: CASSSSGVKTQYF
CDR3 DNA: TGTGCCAGCAGCTCTTCAGGGGTGAAGACCCAGTACTTC

D gene: .
V gene: TRBV28
J gene: TRBJ1-1
clone size: .
CDR3 protein: CAILRGNTEAFF
CDR3 DNA: TGTGCCATCCTTCGGGGGAACACTGAAGCTTTCTTT

D gene: .
V gene: TRBV25-1
J gene: TRBJ2-7
clone size: .
CDR3 protein: CASSQQGYEQYF
CDR3 DNA: TGTGCCAGCAGTCAACAGGGATACGAGCAGTACTTC

D gene: .
V gene: TRBV11-2
J gene: TRBJ2-7
clone size: .
CDR3 protein: CASSLSGHLSYEQYF
CDR3 DNA: TGTGCCAGCAGCCTTTCGGGACACCTATCCTACGAGCAGTACTTC

D gene: .
V gene: TRBV7-3
J gene: TRBJ2-7
clone size: once
CDR3 protein: CASSLGAGETYEQYF
CDR3 DNA: TGTGCCAGCAGCTTAGGGGCAGGGGAAACCTACGAGCAGTACTTC

D gene: TRBD1
V gene: TRBV6-5
J gene: TRBJ1-1
clone size: .
CDR3 protein: CASSWETGDTEAFF
CDR3 DNA: TGTGCCAGCAGTTGGGAGACAGGGGACACTGAAGCTTTCTTT

D gene: .
V gene: TRBV28
J gene: TRBJ1-4
clone size: .
CDR3 protein: CATSEAFRTNEKLFF
CDR3 DNA: TGTGCCACTTCAGAGGCTTTTCGAACTAATGAAAAACTGTTTTTT

D gene: .
V gene: TRBV10-1
J gene: TRBJ2-3
clone size: .
CDR3 protein: CASRASIATDTQYF
CDR3 DNA: TGCGCCAGCAGGGCTAGCATCGCGACAGATACGCAGTATTTT

D gene: TRBD1
V gene: TRBV27
J gene: TRBJ1-2
clone size: .
CDR3 protein: CASSSGTGNGYTF
CDR3 DNA: TGTGCCAGCAGTTCGGGGACAGGGAATGGCTACACCTTC

D gene: .
V gene: TRBV19
J gene: TRBJ2-2
clone size: .
CDR3 protein: CASSTGNTGELFF
CDR3 DNA: TGTGCCAGTAGTACAGGGAACACCGGGGAGCTGTTTTTT

D gene: .
V gene: TRBV12-2
J gene: TRBJ2-2
clone size: .
CDR3 protein: CASHLVREGNTGELFF
CDR3 DNA: TGTGCAAGTCACCTCGTCAGGGAAGGGAACACCGGGGAGCTGTTTTTT

D gene: .
V gene: TRBV7-8
J gene: TRBJ2-7
clone size: .
CDR3 protein: CASSAYRADYEQYF
CDR3 DNA: TGTGCCAGCAGCGCCTACAGGGCCGACTACGAGCAGTACTTC

D gene: TRBD1
V gene: TRBV28
J gene: TRBJ2-5
clone size: .
CDR3 protein: CASSIGQGEETQYF
CDR3 DNA: TGTGCCAGCAGTATCGGACAGGGAGAGGAGACCCAGTACTTC

D gene: .
V gene: TRBV6-6
J gene: TRBJ1-2
clone size: few
CDR3 protein: CASSRGGYTF
CDR3 DNA: TGTGCCAGCAGTCGAGGTGGCTACACCTTC

D gene: .
V gene: TRBV19
J gene: TRBJ2-5
clone size: once
CDR3 protein: CASSMVGEETQYF
CDR3 DNA: TGTGCCAGTAGTATGGTAGGGGAAGAGACCCAGTACTTC

D gene: .
V gene: TRBV11-3
J gene: TRBJ2-5
clone size: .
CDR3 protein: CASSLDGLFATETQYF
CDR3 DNA: TGTGCCAGCAGCTTAGACGGGTTGTTTGCGACGGAGACCCAGTACTTC

D gene: TRBD1
V gene: TRBV27
J gene: TRBJ1-2
clone size: .
CDR3 protein: CASSRDSNYGYTF
CDR3 DNA: TGTGCCAGCAGTCGGGACAGTAACTATGGCTACACCTTC

D gene: .
V gene: TRBV30
J gene: TRBJ2-5
clone size: .
CDR3 protein: CAWRTRRGFTQETQYF
CDR3 DNA: TGTGCCTGGAGAACCCGTCGGGGGTTTACCCAAGAGACCCAGTACTTC

D gene: .
V gene: TRBV7-6
J gene: TRBJ2-2
clone size: .
CDR3 protein: CASSLAEYTGELFF
CDR3 DNA: TGTGCCAGCAGCTTAGCGGAGTACACCGGGGAGCTGTTTTTT

D gene: .
V gene: TRBV6-5
J gene: TRBJ1-2
clone size: .
CDR3 protein: CASSYSPGNYGYTF
CDR3 DNA: TGTGCCAGCAGTTACTCGCCAGGGAACTATGGCTACACCTTC

D gene: .
V gene: TRBV9
J gene: TRBJ1-1
clone size: once
CDR3 protein: CASSPGGDYTEAFF
CDR3 DNA: TGTGCCAGCAGCCCCGGAGGGGATTACACTGAAGCTTTCTTT

D gene: .
V gene: TRBV10-3
J gene: TRBJ2-5
clone size: .
CDR3 protein: CATQRNLDSQETQYF
CDR3 DNA: TGTGCCACACAAAGAAACCTGGACTCCCAAGAGACCCAGTACTTC

D gene: .
V gene: TRBV28
J gene: TRBJ2-7
clone size: .
CDR3 protein: CASTTKGEQYF
CDR3 DNA: TGTGCCAGCACCACGAAGGGGGAGCAGTACTTC

D gene: TRBD1
V gene: TRBV28
J gene: TRBJ1-2
clone size: .
CDR3 protein: CASSLGGTGRDYGYTF
CDR3 DNA: TGTGCCAGCAGTCTGGGCGGGACAGGGCGGGACTATGGCTACACCTTC

D gene: TRBD1
V gene: TRBV18
J gene: TRBJ1-2
clone size: once
CDR3 protein: CASSQGQGGETNYGYTF
CDR3 DNA: TGTGCCAGCTCCCAGGGACAGGGGGGCGAGACTAACTATGGCTACACCTTC

D gene: TRBD2
V gene: TRBV25-1
J gene: TRBJ2-3
clone size: .
CDR3 protein: CASSLIAGGRTDTQYF
CDR3 DNA: TGTGCCAGCAGTCTTATAGCGGGGGGCCGCACAGATACGCAGTATTTT

D gene: .
V gene: TRBV2
J gene: TRBJ2-1
clone size: .
CDR3 protein: CASSGDSYNEQFF
CDR3 DNA: TGTGCCAGCAGCGGCGACTCGTACAATGAGCAGTTCTTC

D gene: TRBD1
V gene: TRBV9
J gene: TRBJ2-3
clone size: .
CDR3 protein: CASSGPRGQSPRTDTQYF
CDR3 DNA: TGTGCCAGCAGCGGCCCCAGGGGGCAATCACCCCGCACAGATACGCAGTATTTT

D gene: .
V gene: TRBV10-2
J gene: TRBJ2-7
clone size: few
CDR3 protein: CASSERGFSYEQYF
CDR3 DNA: TGCGCCAGCAGTGAGCGGGGATTTTCCTACGAGCAGTACTTC

D gene: .
V gene: TRBV25-1
J gene: TRBJ1-3
clone size: .
CDR3 protein: CASSESAGTLSSGNTIYF
CDR3 DNA: TGTGCCAGCAGTGAATCCGCAGGTACCTTGTCCTCTGGAAACACCATATATTTT

D gene: TRBD1
V gene: TRBV7-2
J gene: TRBJ1-2
clone size: .
CDR3 protein: CASSSPGGKGYTF
CDR3 DNA: TGTGCCAGCAGCTCCCCAGGGGGCAAAGGCTACACCTTC

D gene: TRBD1
V gene: TRBV6-1
J gene: TRBJ2-7
clone size: .
CDR3 protein: CASSEEARDRGLYEQYF
CDR3 DNA: TGTGCCAGCAGTGAAGAGGCCCGGGACAGGGGCCTTTACGAGCAGTACTTC

D gene: TRBD2
V gene: TRBV5-1
J gene: TRBJ2-1
clone size: .
CDR3 protein: CASSLDSGSSYNEQFF
CDR3 DNA: TGCGCCAGCAGCTTGGACAGCGGGAGCTCCTACAATGAGCAGTTCTTC

D gene: .
V gene: TRBV2
J gene: TRBJ2-4
clone size: few
CDR3 protein: CASTERDIQYF
CDR3 DNA: TGTGCCAGCACTGAACGGGACATTCAGTACTTC

D gene: .
V gene: TRBV7-9
J gene: TRBJ2-7
clone size: .
CDR3 protein: CASSPSHEQYF
CDR3 DNA: TGTGCCAGCAGCCCCTCCCACGAGCAGTACTTC

D gene: TRBD1
V gene: TRBV27
J gene: TRBJ2-7
clone size: .
CDR3 protein: CASSLSGTGPYEQYF
CDR3 DNA: TGTGCCAGCAGTTTATCCGGGACAGGGCCCTACGAGCAGTACTTC

D gene: TRBD1
V gene: TRBV7-9
J gene: TRBJ1-4
clone size: .
CDR3 protein: CASSSPRGPEEKLFF
CDR3 DNA: TGTGCCAGCAGCTCCCCGAGGGGGCCGGAAGAAAAACTGTTTTTT

D gene: .
V gene: TRBV6-1
J gene: TRBJ1-1
clone size: once
CDR3 protein: CASRLYGEAFF
CDR3 DNA: TGTGCCAGCAGACTATACGGTGAAGCTTTCTTT

D gene: TRBD2
V gene: TRBV30
J gene: TRBJ2-1
clone size: .
CDR3 protein: CAWSVLSAGGLGEQFF
CDR3 DNA: TGTGCCTGGAGTGTACTTTCTGCGGGGGGCCTGGGTGAGCAGTTCTTC

D gene: TRBD2
V gene: TRBV28
J gene: TRBJ2-1
clone size: .
CDR3 protein: CASSSTSGGDFDEQFF
CDR3 DNA: TGTGCCAGCAGTAGTACTAGCGGGGGGGACTTCGATGAGCAGTTCTTC